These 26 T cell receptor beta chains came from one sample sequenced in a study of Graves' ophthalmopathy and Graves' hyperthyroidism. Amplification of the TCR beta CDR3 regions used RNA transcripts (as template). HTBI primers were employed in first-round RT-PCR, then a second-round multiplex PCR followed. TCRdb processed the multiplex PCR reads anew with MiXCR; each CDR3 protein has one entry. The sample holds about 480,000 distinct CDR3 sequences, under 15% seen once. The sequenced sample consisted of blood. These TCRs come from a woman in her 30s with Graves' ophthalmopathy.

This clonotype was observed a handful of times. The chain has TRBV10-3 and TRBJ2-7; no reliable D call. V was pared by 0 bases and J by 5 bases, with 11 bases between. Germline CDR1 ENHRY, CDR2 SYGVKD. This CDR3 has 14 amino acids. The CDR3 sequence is CAISESVWSNEQYF. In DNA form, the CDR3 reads TGTGCCATCAGTGAGTCGGTCTGGTCCAACGAGCAGTACTTC.

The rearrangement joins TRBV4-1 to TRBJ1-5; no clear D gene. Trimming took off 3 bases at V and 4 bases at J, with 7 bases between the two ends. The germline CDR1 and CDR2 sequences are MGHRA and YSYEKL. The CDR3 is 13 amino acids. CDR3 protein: CASSQRENQPQHF. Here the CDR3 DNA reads TGCGCCAGCAGCCAGAGGGAAAATCAGCCCCAGCATTTT.

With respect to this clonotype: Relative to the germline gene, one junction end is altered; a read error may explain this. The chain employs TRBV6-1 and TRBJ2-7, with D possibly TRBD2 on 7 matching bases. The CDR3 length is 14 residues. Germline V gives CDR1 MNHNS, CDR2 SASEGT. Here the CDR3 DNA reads TGTGGCAGCAACGGGGGGCGGGAAAGATACGAGCAGTACTTC. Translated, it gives CGSNGGRERYEQYF.

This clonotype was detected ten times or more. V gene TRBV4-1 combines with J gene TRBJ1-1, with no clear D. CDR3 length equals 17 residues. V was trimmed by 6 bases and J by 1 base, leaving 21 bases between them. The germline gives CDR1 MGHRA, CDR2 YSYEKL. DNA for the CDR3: TGCGCCAGCAGGGTCGGATCGGGCCGGACGGGGAACACTGAAGCTTTCTTT. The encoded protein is CASRVGSGRTGNTEAFF.

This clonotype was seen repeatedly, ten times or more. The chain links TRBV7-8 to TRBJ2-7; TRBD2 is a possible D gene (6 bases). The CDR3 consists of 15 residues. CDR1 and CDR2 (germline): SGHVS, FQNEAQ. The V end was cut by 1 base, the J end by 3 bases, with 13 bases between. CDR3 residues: CASSLGTGLIYEQYF. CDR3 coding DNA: TGTGCCAGCAGCTTAGGTACGGGACTGATCTACGAGCAGTACTTC.

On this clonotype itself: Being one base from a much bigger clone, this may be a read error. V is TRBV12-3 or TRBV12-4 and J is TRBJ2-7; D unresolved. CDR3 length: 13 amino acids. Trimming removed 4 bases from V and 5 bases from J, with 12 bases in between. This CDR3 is CASSYSNGDEQYF. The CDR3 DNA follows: TGTGCCAGCAGTTACTCGAATGGGGACGAGCAGTACTTC.

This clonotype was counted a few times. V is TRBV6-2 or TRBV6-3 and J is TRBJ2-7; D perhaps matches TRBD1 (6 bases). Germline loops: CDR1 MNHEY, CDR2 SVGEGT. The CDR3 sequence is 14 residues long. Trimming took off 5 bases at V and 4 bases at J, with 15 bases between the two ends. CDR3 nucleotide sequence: TGTGCCAGCAGTCGGACAGAGCTTACTTACGAGCAGTACTTC. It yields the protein CASSRTELTYEQYF.

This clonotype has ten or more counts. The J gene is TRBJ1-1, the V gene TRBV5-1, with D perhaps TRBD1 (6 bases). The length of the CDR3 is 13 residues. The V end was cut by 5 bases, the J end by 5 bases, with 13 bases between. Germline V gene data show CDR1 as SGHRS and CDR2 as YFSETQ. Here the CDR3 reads CASRLTGETEAFF. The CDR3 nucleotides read TGCGCCAGCAGATTGACAGGAGAAACTGAAGCTTTCTTT.

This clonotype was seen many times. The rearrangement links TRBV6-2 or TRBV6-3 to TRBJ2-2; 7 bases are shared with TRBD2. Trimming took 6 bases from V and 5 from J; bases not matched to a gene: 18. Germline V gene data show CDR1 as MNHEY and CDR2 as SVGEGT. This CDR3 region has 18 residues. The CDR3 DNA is TGTGCCAGCAGGCCGTCGGGCCTACTAGCGAGATTTACCGGGGAGCTGTTTTTT. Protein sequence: CASRPSGLLARFTGELFF.

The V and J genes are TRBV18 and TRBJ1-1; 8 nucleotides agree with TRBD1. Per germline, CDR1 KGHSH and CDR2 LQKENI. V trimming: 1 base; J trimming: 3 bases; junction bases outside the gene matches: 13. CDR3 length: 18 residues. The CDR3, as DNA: TGTGCCAGCTCACCACTCGGACAGGGTAGGCAAGGGGACACTGAAGCTTTCTTT. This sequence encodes CASSPLGQGRQGDTEAFF.

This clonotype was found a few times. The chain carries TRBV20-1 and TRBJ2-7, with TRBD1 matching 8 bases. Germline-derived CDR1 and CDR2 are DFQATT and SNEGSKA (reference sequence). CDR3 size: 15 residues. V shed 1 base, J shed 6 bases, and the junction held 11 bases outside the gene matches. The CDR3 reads CSARGGRTGRPEQYF. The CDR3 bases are TGCAGTGCTAGAGGGGGTAGGACAGGGAGGCCCGAGCAGTACTTC.

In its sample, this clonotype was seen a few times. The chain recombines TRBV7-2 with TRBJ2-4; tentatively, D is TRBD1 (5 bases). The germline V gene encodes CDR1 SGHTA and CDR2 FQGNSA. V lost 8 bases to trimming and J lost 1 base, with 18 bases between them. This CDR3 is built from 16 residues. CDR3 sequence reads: CASADGRGIAKNIQYF. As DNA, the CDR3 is TGTGCCAGCGCCGACGGAAGGGGAATCGCCAAAAACATTCAGTACTTC.

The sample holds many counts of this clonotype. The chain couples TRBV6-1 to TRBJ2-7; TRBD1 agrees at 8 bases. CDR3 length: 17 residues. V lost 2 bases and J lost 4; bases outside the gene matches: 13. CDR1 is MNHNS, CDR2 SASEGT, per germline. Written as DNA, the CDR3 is TGTGCCAGCAGTGAAACCCGACCTGGGCAGGGGGCTTACGAGCAGTACTTC. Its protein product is CASSETRPGQGAYEQYF.

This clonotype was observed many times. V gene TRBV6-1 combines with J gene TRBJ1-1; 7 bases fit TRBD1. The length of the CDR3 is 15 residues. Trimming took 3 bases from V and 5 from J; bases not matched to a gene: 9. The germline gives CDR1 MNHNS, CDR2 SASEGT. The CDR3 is CASSEIRGRGTEAFF. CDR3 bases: TGTGCCAGCAGTGAGATAAGGGGGCGCGGAACTGAAGCTTTCTTT.

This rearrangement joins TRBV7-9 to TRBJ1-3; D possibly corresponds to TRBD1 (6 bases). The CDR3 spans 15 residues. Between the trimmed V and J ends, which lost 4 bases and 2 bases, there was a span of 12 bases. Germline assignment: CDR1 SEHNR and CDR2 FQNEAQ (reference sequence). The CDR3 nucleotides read TGTGCCAGCAGCTCCAACAGGGCACCTGGAAACACCATATATTTT. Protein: CASSSNRAPGNTIYF.

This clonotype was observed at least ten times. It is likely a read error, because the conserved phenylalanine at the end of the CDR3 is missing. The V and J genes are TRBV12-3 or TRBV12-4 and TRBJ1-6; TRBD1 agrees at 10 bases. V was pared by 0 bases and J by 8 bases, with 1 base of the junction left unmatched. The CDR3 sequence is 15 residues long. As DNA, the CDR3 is TGTGCCAGCAGTTTAGCTGACAGGGGGCATTCACCCCTCCACCTT. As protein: CASSLADRGHSPLHL.

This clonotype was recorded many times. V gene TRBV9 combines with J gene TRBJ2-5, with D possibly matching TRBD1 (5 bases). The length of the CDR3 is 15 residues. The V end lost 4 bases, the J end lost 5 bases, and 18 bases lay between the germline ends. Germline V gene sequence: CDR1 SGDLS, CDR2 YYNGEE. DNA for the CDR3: TGTGCCAGCAGCCTATCAAAGGGGTTTCCGGAGACCCAGTACTTC. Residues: CASSLSKGFPETQYF.

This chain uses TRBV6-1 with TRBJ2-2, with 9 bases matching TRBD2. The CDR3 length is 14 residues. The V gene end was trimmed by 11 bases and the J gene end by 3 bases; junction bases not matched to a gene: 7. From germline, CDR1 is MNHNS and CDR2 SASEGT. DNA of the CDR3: TGTGCCCGCGGGGCGGGGGGGGACACCGGGGAGCTGTTTTTT. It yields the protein CARGAGGDTGELFF.

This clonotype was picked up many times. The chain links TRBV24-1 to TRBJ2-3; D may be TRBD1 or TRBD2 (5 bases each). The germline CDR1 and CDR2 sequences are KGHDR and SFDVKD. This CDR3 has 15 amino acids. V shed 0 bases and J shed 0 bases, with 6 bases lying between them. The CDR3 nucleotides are TGTGCCACCAGTGATTTGTGGGACAGCACAGATACGCAGTATTTT. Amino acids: CATSDLWDSTDTQYF.

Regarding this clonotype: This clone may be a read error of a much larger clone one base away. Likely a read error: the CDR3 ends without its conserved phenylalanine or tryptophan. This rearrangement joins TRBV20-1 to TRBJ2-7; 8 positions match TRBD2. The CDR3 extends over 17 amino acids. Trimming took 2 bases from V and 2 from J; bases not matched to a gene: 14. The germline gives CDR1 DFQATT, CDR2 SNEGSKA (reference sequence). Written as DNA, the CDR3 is TGCAGTGCTAGAAGGACCCCTGGGACTAGGCGGGCCTACGAGCAGTACTTG. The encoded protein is CSARRTPGTRRAYEQYL.

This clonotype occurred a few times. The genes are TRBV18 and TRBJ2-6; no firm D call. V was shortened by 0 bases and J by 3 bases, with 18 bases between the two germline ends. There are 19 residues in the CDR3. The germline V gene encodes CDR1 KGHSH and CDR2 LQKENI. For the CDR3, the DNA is TGTGCCAGCTCACCACCTATTTTGGGCCTACCCAGTGGGGCCAACGTCCTGACTTTC. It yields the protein CASSPPILGLPSGANVLTF.

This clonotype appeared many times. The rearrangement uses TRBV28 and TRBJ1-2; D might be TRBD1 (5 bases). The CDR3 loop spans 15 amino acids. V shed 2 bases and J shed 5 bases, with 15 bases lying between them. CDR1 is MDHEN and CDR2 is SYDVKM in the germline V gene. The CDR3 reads CASSLGAQGPYGYTF. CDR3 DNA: TGTGCCAGCAGTTTAGGTGCGCAGGGCCCATATGGCTACACCTTC.

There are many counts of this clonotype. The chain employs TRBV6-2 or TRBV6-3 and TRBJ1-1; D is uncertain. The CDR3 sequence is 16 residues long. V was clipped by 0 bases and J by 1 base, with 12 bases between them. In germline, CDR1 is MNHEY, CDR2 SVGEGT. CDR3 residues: CASSYSMSRQNTEAFF. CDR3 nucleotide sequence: TGTGCCAGCAGTTACTCGATGTCCAGACAGAACACTGAAGCTTTCTTT.

The CDR3 sequence is CASSEAVSRRGDTEAFF. The CDR3 DNA is TGTGCCAGCAGTGAAGCTGTGAGCCGACGGGGGGACACTGAAGCTTTCTTT. The chain links TRBV6-1 to TRBJ1-1; tentative D call: TRBD1 (5 bases). The V gene lost 0 bases and the J gene lost 3 bases, with 17 bases spanning the gap. This CDR3 is 17 amino acids long. Germline assignment: CDR1 MNHNS and CDR2 SASEGT.

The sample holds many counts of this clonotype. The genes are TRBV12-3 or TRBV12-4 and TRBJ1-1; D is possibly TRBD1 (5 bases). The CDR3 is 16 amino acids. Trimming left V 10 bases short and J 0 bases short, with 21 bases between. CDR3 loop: CATGAGSLTMNTEAFF. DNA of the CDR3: TGTGCCACCGGGGCGGGGTCCCTTACAATGAACACTGAAGCTTTCTTT.

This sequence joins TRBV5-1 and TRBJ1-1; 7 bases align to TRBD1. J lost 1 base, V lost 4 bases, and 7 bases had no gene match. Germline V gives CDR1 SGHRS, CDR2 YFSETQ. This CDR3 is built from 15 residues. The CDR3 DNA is TGCGCCAGCAGCCATGAAAACAGGGGGAACACTGAAGCTTTCTTT. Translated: CASSHENRGNTEAFF.